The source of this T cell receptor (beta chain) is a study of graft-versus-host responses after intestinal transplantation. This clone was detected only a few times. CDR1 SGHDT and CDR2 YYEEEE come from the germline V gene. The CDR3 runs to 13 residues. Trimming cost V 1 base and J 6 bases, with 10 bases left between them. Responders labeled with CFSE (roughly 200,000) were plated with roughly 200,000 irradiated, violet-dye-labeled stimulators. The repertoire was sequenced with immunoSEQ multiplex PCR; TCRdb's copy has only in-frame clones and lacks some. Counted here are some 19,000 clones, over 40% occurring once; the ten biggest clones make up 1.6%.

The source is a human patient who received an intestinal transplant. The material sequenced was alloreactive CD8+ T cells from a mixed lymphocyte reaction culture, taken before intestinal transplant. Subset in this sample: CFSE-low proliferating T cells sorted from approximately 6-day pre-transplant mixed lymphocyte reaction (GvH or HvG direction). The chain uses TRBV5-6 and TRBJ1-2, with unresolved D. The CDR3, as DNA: TGTGCCAGCAGCTTGATAACCGGGGATGGCTACACCTTC. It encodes CASSLITGDGYTF.